The TCR beta chain under discussion was sequenced for a study of blood T cells in healthy people across ages. CDR3 length: 11 residues. The V and J ends lost 6 bases and 8 bases respectively, with 8 bases between them. Study conclusions and caveats: There were more naive CD4+ cells and higher diversity in long-lived donors than in aged donors. Using unsorted PBMCs precluded a conclusive naive versus antigen-experienced comparison.

Combining a sample-barcoded 5' primer with a J-beta primer mix, a second PCR ran for roughly 6 to 11 cycles. Sequencing of every sample gave 2.5 million or more CDR3-containing paired-end reads. TCRdb fed the 5' RACE reads into MiXCR, producing one record per CDR3 protein. This table has fewer than 800,000 distinct CDR3 sequences, more than 40% appearing once. A note on this clonotype: The antigen is not known.

The rearrangement links TRBV12-3 or TRBV12-4 to TRBJ2-1; perhaps TRBD2 as D (5 bases). The specimen sequenced was blood. The receptor comes from a woman in her sixties in good health. In nucleotides, the CDR3 is TGTGCCAGCAGAGAGGGCTATGAGCAGTTCTTC. Its protein product is CASREGYEQFF.